This T cell receptor (beta chain) stems from a study of blood T cell repertoires in COVID-19. The overall study: Sample material is recorded as cDNA or gDNA derived from T cells, B-cell-depleted T cells, or PBMCs.

Comment on this clone: Other nucleotide sequences from this sample produce the same CDR3.

Germline V gives CDR1 SGHTA, CDR2 FQGNSA. The J segment lost 5 bases and the V segment lost 5 bases, leaving 18 bases of the junction unmatched. The CDR3 extends over 18 amino acids. In terms of age and location, participants ranged from roughly 18 to 90 years and lived in fewer than 30 US areas. Recovered status applied to Cohort 3 donors who had two consecutive negative PCRs. It also applied to those with clearance or with symptom resolution. In the study's own analysis: Nucleated cell number was recorded as an estimate derived from reference gene primer amplification. The method was immunoSEQ multiplex PCR; TCRdb's version includes in-frame clones alone and lacks a portion of them. That table gives V, J and clone size, and the DNA gave D and trimming. The sample yields around 200,000 clones, about 88% seen once.

This clonotype originated in a woman aged 25 to 45 who had recovered from COVID-19. What was sequenced was PBMCs or T cells enriched from blood (not recorded which). The chain uses TRBV7-2 and TRBJ2-3, with 8 positions matching TRBD2. CDR3 nucleotides: TGTGCCAGCAGCCCATCAGGTCGGGGGGGCCTAGGGGGAGATACGCAGTATTTT. It codes for CASSPSGRGGLGGDTQYF. Full variable domain (missing parts from reference TRBV7-2 and TRBJ2-3): GAGVSQSPSNKVTEKGKDVELRCDPISGHTALYWYRQSLGQGLEFLIYFQGNSAPDKSGLPSDRFSAERTGGSVSTLTIQRTQQEDSAVYLCASSPSGRGGLGGDTQYFGPGTRLTVL.